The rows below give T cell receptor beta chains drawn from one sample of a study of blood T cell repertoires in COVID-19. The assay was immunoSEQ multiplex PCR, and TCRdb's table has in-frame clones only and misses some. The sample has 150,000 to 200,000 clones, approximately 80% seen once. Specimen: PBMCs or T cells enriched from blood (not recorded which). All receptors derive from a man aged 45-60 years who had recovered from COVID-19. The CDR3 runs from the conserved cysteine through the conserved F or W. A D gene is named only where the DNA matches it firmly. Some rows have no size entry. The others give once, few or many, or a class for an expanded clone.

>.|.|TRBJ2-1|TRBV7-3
CASSLGWAYYNEQFF
TGTGCCAGCAGCTTAGGGTGGGCCTACTACAATGAGCAGTTCTTC
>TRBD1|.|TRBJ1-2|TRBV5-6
CASSFTGGGGYTF
TGTGCCAGCAGCTTTACAGGGGGCGGTGGCTACACCTTC
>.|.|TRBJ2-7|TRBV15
CATSRDRNRVREQYF
TGTGCCACCAGCAGAGATAGGAACAGGGTCCGGGAGCAGTACTTC
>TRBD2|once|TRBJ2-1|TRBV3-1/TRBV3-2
CASSLTASGGRYNNEQFF
TGTGCCAGCAGCCTTACAGCTAGCGGGGGCCGGTACAACAATGAGCAGTTCTTC
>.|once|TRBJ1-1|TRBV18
CASSRVRDTEAFF
TGTGCCAGCTCGCGGGTTAGGGACACTGAAGCTTTCTTT
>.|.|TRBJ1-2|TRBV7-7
CASSSLVGRGSNYGYTF
TGTGCTAGCAGCAGCTTAGTCGGGAGAGGGTCCAACTATGGCTACACCTTC
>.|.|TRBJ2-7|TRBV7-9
CASSLGRGSYEQYF
TGTGCCAGCAGCTTGGGAAGGGGTTCCTACGAGCAGTACTTC
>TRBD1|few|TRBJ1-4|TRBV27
CASSLTGQGYPNEKLFF
TGTGCCAGCAGTTTAACGGGACAGGGGTATCCTAATGAAAAACTGTTTTTT
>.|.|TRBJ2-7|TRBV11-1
CANVIKAGYEQYF
TGTGCCAATGTCATAAAGGCGGGCTACGAGCAGTACTTC
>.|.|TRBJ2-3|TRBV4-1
CASSQDGQSTDTQYF
TGCGCCAGCAGCCAAGATGGACAGTCCACAGATACGCAGTATTTT
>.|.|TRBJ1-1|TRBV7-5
CARSLVSLNTEAFF
TGTGCCAGAAGCTTAGTCAGTTTGAACACTGAAGCTTTCTTT
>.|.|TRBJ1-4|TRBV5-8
CASSSRGARRNEKLFF
TGTGCCAGCTCGTCGCGCGGGGCGCGCCGAAATGAAAAACTGTTTTTT
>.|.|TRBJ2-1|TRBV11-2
CASTKGSYNEQFF
TGTGCCAGCACCAAAGGGAGTTACAATGAGCAGTTCTTC
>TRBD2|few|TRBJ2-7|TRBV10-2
CASSEVGLAGYEQYF
TGCGCCAGCAGTGAGGTGGGACTAGCTGGCTACGAGCAGTACTTC
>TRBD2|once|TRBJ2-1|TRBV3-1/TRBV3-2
CASSRSSGRNEQFF
TGTGCCAGCAGCCGGTCTAGCGGAAGGAATGAGCAGTTCTTC
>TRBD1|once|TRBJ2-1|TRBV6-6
CASSRDRLSYNEQFF
TGTGCCAGCAGTCGGGACAGGCTATCCTACAATGAGCAGTTCTTC
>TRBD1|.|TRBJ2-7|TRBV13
CASSLGLGQGNSYEQYF
TGTGCCAGCAGCTTAGGCCTGGGACAGGGAAACTCCTACGAGCAGTACTTC
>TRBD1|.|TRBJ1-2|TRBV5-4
CASSFRDREGGYTF
TGTGCCAGCAGCTTTAGGGACAGGGAAGGAGGCTACACCTTC
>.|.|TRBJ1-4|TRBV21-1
CASSKVFNGKGTAFPEKLFF
TGTGCCAGCAGCAAAGTCTTTAACGGTAAAGGGACAGCCTTTCCTGAAAAACTGTTTTTT
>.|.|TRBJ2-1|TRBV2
CASSVGGGEQFF
TGTGCCAGCAGTGTAGGTGGAGGTGAGCAGTTCTTC
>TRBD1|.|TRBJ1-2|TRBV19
CASSTSQGANGYTF
TGTGCCAGTAGTACGAGCCAGGGGGCGAATGGCTACACCTTC
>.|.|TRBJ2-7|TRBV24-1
CATSEPGRSHEQYF
TGTGCCACCAGTGAACCGGGAAGGAGTCACGAGCAGTACTTC
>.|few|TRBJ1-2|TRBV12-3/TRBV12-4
CASSLTSNYGYTF
TGTGCCAGCAGTTTGACATCAAACTATGGCTACACCTTC
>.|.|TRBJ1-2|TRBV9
CASSGTLLWRGGGYTF
TGTGCCAGCAGCGGGACCCTATTGTGGAGGGGGGGTGGCTACACCTTC
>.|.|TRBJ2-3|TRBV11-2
CASSTQAHTQYF
TGTGCCAGCAGCACCCAGGCCCATACGCAGTATTTT
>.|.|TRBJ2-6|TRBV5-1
CASSLARVLGSGANVLTF
TGCGCCAGCAGCTTGGCCCGGGTCCTCGGGTCTGGGGCCAACGTCCTGACTTTC
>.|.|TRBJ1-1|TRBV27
CASSYLGGPEAFF
TGTGCCAGCAGTTACTTGGGGGGTCCTGAAGCTTTCTTT
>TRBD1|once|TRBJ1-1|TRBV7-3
CASSLRGTGGITEAFF
TGTGCCAGCAGCTTAAGAGGGACAGGGGGCATCACTGAAGCTTTCTTT
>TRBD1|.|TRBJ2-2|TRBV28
CASSFVDRGLELFF
TGTGCCAGCAGTTTTGTGGACAGGGGACTAGAGCTGTTTTTT
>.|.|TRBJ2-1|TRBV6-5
CASSYSPGGEEQFF
TGTGCCAGCAGTTACTCTCCCGGGGGTGAGGAGCAGTTCTTC
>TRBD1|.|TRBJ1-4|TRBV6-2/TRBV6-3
CASSYVGTGIVANEKLFF
TGTGCCAGCAGTTACGTCGGGACAGGGATCGTAGCTAATGAAAAACTGTTTTTT
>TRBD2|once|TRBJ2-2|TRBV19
CASRLISRGANTGELFF
TGTGCCAGTAGATTGATTTCCCGGGGGGCGAACACCGGGGAGCTGTTTTTT
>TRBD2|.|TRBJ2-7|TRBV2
CASSAGAGGVFLYF
TGTGCCAGCAGTGCAGGAGCGGGGGGGGTTTTTCTGTACTTC
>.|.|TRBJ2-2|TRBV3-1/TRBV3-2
CASSQDRRRTGELFF
TGTGCCAGCAGCCAAGATAGGAGGAGGACCGGGGAGCTGTTTTTT
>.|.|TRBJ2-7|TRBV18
CASSPGGRGNSYEQYF
TGTGCCAGCTCACCAGGGGGCAGAGGAAATTCCTACGAGCAGTACTTC
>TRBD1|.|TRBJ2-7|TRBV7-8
CASRPLQGSYEQYF
TGTGCCAGCAGGCCCCTACAGGGGTCCTACGAGCAGTACTTC
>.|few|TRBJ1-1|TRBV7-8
CASSSGGEAFF
TGTGCCAGCAGCTCAGGAGGTGAAGCTTTCTTT
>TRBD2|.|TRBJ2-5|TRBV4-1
CASSLGLATGTQYF
TGCGCCAGCAGCCTGGGACTAGCCACAGGGACCCAGTACTTC
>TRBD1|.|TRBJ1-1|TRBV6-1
CASSGQGININTEAFF
TGTGCCAGCAGTGGACAGGGGATCAATATTAACACTGAAGCTTTCTTT
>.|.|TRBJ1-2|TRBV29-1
CSVGTGHYGYTF
TGCAGCGTTGGCACAGGGCACTATGGCTACACCTTC
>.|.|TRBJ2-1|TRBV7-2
CASSLWGLNEQFF
TGTGCCAGCAGCTTATGGGGGCTCAATGAGCAGTTCTTC
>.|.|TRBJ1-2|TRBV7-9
CASSLALRGAGNGYTF
TGTGCCAGCAGCTTAGCGCTTCGGGGGGCGGGAAATGGCTACACCTTC
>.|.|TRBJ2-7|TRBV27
CASSLGQSIYEQYF
TGTGCCAGCAGTCTAGGACAGTCGATCTACGAGCAGTACTTC
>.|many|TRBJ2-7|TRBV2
CASSGVTGRGSYEQYF
TGTGCCAGCAGTGGGGTAACGGGTAGGGGCTCCTACGAGCAGTACTTC
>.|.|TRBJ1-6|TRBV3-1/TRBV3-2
CASSQTGGRANSPLHF
TGTGCCAGCAGCCAGACAGGCGGCCGAGCGAATTCACCCCTCCACTTT
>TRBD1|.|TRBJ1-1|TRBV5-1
CASSFGTGNTEAFF
TGCGCCAGCAGCTTTGGGACAGGGAACACTGAAGCTTTCTTT
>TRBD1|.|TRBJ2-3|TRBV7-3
CASSRDRGSDTQYF
TGTGCCAGCAGCCGTGACAGGGGATCGGATACGCAGTATTTT
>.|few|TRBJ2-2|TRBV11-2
CASSLDFNTGELFF
TGTGCCAGCAGCTTAGACTTTAACACCGGGGAGCTGTTTTTT
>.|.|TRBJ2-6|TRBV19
CASNPGLPGANVLTF
TGTGCCAGTAACCCGGGACTCCCTGGGGCCAACGTCCTGACTTTC
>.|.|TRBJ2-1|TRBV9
CASSATGMASYNEQFF
TGTGCCAGCAGCGCCACAGGTATGGCCTCCTACAATGAGCAGTTCTTC
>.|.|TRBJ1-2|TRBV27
CASSYGTGGYGYTF
TGTGCCAGCAGTTATGGCACCGGCGGGTATGGCTACACCTTC
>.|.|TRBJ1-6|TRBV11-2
CASSLDQKSPLHF
TGTGCCAGCAGCTTAGATCAGAAATCACCCCTCCACTTT
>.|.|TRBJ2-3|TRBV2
CASSADGGSTDTQYF
TGTGCCAGCAGTGCAGACGGCGGCAGCACAGATACGCAGTATTTT
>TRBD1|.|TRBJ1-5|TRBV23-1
CASSRLDRRNQPQHF
TGCGCCAGCAGTCGGTTGGACAGGCGCAATCAGCCCCAGCATTTT
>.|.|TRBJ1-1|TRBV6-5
CASSTTAPLEAFF
TGTGCCAGCAGTACGACAGCACCCCTTGAAGCTTTCTTT
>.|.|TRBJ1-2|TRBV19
CASRPRNPNYGYTF
TGTGCCAGCCGGCCGCGGAATCCTAACTATGGCTACACCTTC
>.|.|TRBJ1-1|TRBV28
CASSLLGRAGGTEAFF
TGTGCCAGCAGTTTATTGGGCCGAGCGGGCGGCACTGAAGCTTTCTTT